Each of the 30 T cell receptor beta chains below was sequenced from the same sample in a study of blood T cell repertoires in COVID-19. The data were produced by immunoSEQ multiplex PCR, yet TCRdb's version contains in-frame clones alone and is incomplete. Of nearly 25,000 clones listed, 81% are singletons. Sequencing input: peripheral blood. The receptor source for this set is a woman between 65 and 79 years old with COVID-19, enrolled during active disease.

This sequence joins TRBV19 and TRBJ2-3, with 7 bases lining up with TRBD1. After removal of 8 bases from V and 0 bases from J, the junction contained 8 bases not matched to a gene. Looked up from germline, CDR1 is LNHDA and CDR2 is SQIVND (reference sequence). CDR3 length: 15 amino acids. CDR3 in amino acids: CASGDGTASTDTQYF. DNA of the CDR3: TGTGCCAGTGGGGATGGGACAGCTAGCACAGATACGCAGTATTTT.

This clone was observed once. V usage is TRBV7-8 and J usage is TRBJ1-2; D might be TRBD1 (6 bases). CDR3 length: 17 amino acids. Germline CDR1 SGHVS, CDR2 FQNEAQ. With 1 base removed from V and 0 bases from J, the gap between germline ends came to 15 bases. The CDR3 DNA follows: TGTGCCAGCAGCTTAGAGGGTGGGGGCCAAGCTAACTATGGCTACACCTTC. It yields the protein CASSLEGGGQANYGYTF. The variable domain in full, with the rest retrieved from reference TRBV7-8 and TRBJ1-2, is GAGVSQSPRYKVAKRGQDVALRCDPISGHVSLFWYQQALGQGPEFLTYFQNEAQLDKSGLPSDRFFAERPEGSVSTLKIQRTQQEDSAVYLCASSLEGGGQANYGYTFGSGTRLTVV.

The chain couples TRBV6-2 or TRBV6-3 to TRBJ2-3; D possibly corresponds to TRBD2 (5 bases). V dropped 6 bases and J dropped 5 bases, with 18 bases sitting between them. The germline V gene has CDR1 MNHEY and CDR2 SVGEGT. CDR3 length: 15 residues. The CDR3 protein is CASSFRVGEVDTQYF. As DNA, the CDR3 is TGTGCCAGCAGCTTCCGGGTGGGAGAGGTAGATACGCAGTATTTT.

CDR3 sequence (DNA): TGTGCCATCAGTGACCCGGGACTAGCGGGAGGGTCAAGCTCCTACAATGAGCAGTTCTTC. Translated: CAISDPGLAGGSSSYNEQFF. This rearrangement joins TRBV10-3 to TRBJ2-1, with 16 bases aligning to TRBD2. The CDR3 has 20 residues. Germline V lookup: CDR1 ENHRY, CDR2 SYGVKD. V was clipped by 3 bases and J by 0 bases; unmatched bases: 8.

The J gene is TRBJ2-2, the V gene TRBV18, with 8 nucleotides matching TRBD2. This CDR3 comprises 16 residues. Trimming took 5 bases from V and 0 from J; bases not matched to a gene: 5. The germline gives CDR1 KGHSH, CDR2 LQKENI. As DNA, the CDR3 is TGTGCCAGCTCAGTTAGCGGGAACACGAACACCGGGGAGCTGTTTTTT. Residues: CASSVSGNTNTGELFF.

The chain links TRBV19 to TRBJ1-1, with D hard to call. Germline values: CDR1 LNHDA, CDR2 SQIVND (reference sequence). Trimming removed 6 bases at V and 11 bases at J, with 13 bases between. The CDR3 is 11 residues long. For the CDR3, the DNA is TGTGCCAGTAGCATACTTGGAGGGGCTTTCTTT. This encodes CASSILGGAFF.

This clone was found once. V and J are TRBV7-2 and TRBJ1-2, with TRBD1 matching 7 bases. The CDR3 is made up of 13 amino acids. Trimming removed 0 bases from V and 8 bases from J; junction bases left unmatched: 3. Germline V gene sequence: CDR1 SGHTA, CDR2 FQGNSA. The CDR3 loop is CASSLARGLGYTF. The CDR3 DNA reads TGTGCCAGCAGCTTAGCGAGGGGGCTCGGCTACACCTTC.

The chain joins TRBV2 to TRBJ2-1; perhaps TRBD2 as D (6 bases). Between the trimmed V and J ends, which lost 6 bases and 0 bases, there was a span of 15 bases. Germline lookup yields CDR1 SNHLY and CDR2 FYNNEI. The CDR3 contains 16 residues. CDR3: CASSPIAGSSYNEQFF. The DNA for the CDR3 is TGTGCCAGCAGCCCCATTGCGGGGAGCTCCTACAATGAGCAGTTCTTC.

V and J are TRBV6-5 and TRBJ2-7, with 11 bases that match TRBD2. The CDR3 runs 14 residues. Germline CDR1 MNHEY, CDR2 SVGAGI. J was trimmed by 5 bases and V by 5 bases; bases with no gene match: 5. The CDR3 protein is CASSHTSGSHEQYV. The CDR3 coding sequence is TGTGCCAGCAGTCATACTAGCGGGAGCCACGAGCAGTACGTC.

CDR3 loop: CASSFAQNTEAFF. CDR3 in DNA: TGTGCCAGCAGCTTCGCACAGAACACTGAAGCTTTCTTT. The gene calls are TRBV7-2 and TRBJ1-1; no firm D call. The CDR3 has 13 amino acids. Germline CDR1 and CDR2: SGHTA and FQGNSA. Trimming shortened V by 3 bases and J by 1 base, and 6 bases separated the two germline ends. Based on the CDR3 plus reference TRBV7-2 and TRBJ1-1, the full variable domain is GAGVSQSPSNKVTEKGKDVELRCDPISGHTALYWYRQSLGQGLEFLIYFQGNSAPDKSGLPSDRFSAERTGGSVSTLTIQRTQQEDSAVYLCASSFAQNTEAFFGQGTRLTVV.

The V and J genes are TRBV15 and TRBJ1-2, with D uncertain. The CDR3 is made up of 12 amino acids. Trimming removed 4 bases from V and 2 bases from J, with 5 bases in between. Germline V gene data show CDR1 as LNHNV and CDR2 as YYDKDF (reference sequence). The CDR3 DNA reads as TGTGCCACCAGCACCTCGAACTATGGCTACACCTTC. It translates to CATSTSNYGYTF.

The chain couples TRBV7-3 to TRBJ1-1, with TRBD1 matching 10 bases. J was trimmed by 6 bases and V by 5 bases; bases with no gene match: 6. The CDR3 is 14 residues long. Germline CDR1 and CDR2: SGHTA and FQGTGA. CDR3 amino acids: CASSQGQGRAEAFF. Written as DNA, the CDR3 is TGTGCCAGCAGCCAGGGACAGGGGAGGGCTGAAGCTTTCTTT.

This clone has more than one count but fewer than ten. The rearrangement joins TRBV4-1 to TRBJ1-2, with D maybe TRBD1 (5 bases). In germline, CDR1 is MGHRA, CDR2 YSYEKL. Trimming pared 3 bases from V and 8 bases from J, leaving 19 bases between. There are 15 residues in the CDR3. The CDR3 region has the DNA TGCGCCAGCAGCCATACGGGAGAGGGGCTCAAAGGCTACACCTTC. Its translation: CASSHTGEGLKGYTF.

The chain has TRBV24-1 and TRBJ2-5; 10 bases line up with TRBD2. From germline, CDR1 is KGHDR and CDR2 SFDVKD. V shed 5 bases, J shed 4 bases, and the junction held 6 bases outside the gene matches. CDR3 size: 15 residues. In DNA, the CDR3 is TGTGCCACCAGTGGGGTTAGCGGGGGGATAGAGACCCAGTACTTC. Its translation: CATSGVSGGIETQYF.

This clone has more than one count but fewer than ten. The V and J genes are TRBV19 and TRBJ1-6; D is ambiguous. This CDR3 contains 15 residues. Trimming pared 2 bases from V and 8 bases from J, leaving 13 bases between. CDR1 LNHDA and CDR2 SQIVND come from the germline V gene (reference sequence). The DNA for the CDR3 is TGTGCCAGTAGTATAAGCCGTTTTTATGATTCACCCCTCCACTTT. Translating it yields CASSISRFYDSPLHF.

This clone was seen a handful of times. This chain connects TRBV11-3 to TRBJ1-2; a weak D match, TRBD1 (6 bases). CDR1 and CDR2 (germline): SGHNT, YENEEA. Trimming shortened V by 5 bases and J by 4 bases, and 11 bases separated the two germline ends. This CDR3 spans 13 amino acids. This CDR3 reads CASSPDRSYGYTF. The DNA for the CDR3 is TGTGCCAGCAGCCCTGACAGGTCCTATGGCTACACCTTC. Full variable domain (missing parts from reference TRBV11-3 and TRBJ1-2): EAGVVQSPRYKIIEKKQPVAFWCNPISGHNTLYWYLQNLGQGPELLIRYENEEAVDDSQLPKDRFSAERLKGVDSTLKIQPAELGDSAVYLCASSPDRSYGYTFGSGTRLTVV.

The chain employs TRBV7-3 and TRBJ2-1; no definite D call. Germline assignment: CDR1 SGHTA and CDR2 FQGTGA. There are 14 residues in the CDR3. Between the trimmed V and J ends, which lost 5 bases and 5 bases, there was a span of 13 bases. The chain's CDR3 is CASSATGYNNEQFF. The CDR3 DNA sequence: TGTGCCAGCAGCGCGACTGGCTACAACAATGAGCAGTTCTTC.

This chain's CDR3 is CASSTGRGNEKLFF. As DNA, the CDR3 is TGTGCCAGCAGCACCGGACGAGGGAATGAAAAACTGTTTTTT. The gene calls are TRBV7-2 and TRBJ1-4; D is unclear. There are 14 residues in the CDR3. Trimming left V 5 bases short and J 5 bases short, with 12 bases between. Germline values: CDR1 SGHTA, CDR2 FQGNSA.

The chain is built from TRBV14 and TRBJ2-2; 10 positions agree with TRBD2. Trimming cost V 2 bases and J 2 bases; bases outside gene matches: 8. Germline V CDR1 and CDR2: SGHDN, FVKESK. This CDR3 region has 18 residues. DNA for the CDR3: TGTGCCAGCAGCCAACTAGCGGGGGTTGATGATAACACCGGGGAGCTGTTTTTT. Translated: CASSQLAGVDDNTGELFF.

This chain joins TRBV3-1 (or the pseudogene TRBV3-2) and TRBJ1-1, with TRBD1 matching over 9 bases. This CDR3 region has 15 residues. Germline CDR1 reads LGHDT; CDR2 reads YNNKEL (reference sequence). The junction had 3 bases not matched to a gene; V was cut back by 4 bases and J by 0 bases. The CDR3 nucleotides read TGTGCCAGCAGCCTGGGGACAGGGATGAACACTGAAGCTTTCTTT. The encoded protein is CASSLGTGMNTEAFF.

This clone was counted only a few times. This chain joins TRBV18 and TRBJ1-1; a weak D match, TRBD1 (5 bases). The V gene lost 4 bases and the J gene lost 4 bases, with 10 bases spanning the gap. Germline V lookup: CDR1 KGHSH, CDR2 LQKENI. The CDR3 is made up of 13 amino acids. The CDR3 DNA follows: TGTGCCAGCTCACTCTACAGGACCACTGAAGCTTTCTTT. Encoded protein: CASSLYRTTEAFF. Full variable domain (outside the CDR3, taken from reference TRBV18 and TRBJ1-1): NAGVMQNPRHLVRRRGQEARLRCSPMKGHSHVYWYRQLPEEGLKFMVYLQKENIIDESGMPKERFSAEFPKEGPSILRIQQVVRGDSAAYFCASSLYRTTEAFFGQGTRLTVV.

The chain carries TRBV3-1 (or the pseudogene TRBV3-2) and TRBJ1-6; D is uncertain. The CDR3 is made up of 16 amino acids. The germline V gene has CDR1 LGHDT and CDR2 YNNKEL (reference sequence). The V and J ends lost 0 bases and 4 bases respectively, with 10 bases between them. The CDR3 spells CASSQDRHLYNSPLHF. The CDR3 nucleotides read TGTGCCAGCAGCCAAGATCGACATCTTTATAATTCACCCCTCCACTTT.

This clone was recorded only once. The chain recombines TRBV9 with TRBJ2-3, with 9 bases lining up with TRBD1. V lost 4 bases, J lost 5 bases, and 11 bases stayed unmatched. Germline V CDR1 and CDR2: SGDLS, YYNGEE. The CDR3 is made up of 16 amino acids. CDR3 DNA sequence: TGTGCCAGCAGCCCCCGTTCCGGACAGGGGTTAGATACGCAGTATTTT. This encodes CASSPRSGQGLDTQYF.

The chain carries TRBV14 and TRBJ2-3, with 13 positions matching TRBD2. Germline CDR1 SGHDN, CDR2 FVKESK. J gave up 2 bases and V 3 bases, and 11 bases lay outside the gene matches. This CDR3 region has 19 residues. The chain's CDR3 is CASSHSNRLAGGVTDTQYF. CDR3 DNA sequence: TGTGCCAGCAGCCATTCGAACCGACTAGCGGGAGGTGTCACAGATACGCAGTATTTT.

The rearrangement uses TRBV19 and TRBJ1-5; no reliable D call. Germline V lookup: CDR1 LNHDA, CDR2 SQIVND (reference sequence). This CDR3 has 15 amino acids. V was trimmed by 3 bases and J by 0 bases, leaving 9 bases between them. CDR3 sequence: CASSIDQDSNQPQHF. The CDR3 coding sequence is TGTGCCAGTAGTATCGATCAGGATAGCAATCAGCCCCAGCATTTT.

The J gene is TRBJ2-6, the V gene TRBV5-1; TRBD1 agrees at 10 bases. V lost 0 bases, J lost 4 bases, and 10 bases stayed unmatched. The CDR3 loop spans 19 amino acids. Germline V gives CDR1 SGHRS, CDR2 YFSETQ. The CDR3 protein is CASSLGGTGALSGANVLTF. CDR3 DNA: TGCGCCAGCAGCTTGGGCGGGACAGGGGCCCTTTCCGGGGCCAACGTCCTGACTTTC.

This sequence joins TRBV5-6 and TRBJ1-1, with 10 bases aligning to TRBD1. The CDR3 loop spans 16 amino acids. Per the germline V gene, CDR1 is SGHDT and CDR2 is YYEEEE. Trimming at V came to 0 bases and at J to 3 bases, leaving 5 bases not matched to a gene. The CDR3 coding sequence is TGTGCCAGCAGCTTGGAGAGGACAGGGGGGGACACTGAAGCTTTCTTT. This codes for CASSLERTGGDTEAFF.

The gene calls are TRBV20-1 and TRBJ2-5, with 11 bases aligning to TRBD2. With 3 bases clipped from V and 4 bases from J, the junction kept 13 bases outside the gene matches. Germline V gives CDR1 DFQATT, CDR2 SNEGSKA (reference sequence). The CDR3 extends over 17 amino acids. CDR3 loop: CSASSHSGGASRETQYF. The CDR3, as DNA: TGCAGTGCTAGTTCCCATAGCGGGGGGGCGTCCAGAGAGACCCAGTACTTC.

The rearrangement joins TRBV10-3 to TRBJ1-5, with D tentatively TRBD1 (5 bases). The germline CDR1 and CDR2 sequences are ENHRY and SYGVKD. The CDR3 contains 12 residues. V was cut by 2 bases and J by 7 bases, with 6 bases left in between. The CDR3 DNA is TGTGCCATCAGTGAGGGACAACAGCCCCAGCATTTT. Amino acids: CAISEGQQPQHF.

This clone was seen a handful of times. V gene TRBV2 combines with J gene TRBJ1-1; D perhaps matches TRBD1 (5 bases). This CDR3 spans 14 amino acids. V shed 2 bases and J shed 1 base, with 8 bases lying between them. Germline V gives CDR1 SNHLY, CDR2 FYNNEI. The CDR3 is CASSERRGNTEAFF. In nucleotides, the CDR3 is TGTGCCAGCAGTGAACGTAGGGGGAACACTGAAGCTTTCTTT. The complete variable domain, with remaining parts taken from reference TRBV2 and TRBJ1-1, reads EPEVTQTPSHQVTQMGQEVILRCVPISNHLYFYWYRQILGQKVEFLVSFYNNEISEKSEIFDDQFSVERPDGSNFTLKIRSTKLEDSAMYFCASSERRGNTEAFFGQGTRLTVV.